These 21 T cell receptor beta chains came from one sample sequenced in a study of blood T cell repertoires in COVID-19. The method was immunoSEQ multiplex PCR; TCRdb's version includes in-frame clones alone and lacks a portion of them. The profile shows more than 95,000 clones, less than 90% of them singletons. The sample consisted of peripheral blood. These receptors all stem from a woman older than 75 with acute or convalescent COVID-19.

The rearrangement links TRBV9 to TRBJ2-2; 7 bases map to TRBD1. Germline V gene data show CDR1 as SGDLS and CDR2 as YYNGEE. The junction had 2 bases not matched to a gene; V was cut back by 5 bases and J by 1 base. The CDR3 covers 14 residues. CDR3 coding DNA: TGTGCCAGCAGGTGGACAGGGAACACCGGGGAGCTGTTTTTT. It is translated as CASRWTGNTGELFF.

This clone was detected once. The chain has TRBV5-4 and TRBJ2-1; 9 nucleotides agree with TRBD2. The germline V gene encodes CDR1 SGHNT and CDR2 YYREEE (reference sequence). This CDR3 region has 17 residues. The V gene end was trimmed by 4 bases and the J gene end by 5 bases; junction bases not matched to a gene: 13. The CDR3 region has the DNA TGTGCCAGCAGCCTAATCAGCGGGGGGTCACGTAACAATGAGCAGTTCTTC. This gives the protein CASSLISGGSRNNEQFF. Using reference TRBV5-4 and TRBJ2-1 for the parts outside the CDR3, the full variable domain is ETGVTQSPTHLIKTRGQQVTLRCSSQSGHNTVSWYQQALGQGPQFIFQYYREEENGRGNFPPRFSGLQFPNYSSELNVNALELDDSALYLCASSLISGGSRNNEQFFGPGTRLTVL.

Here the CDR3 DNA reads TGTGCCAGCAGCTCCAGGACTAGCGGGGGGGCAATCGATACGCAGTATTTT. It codes for CASSSRTSGGAIDTQYF. The rearrangement links TRBV7-3 to TRBJ2-3; 15 nucleotides match TRBD2. After removal of 4 bases from V and 6 bases from J, the junction contained 8 bases not matched to a gene. This CDR3 is 17 amino acids long. Germline CDR1 and CDR2: SGHTA and FQGTGA.

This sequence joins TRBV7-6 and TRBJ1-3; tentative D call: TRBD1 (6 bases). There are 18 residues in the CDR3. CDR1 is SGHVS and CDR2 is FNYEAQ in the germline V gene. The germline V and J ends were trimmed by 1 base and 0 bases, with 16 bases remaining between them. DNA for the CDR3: TGTGCCAGCAGCTTAGGAATAGGGGGAGCAAGCTCTGGAAACACCATATATTTT. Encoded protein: CASSLGIGGASSGNTIYF.

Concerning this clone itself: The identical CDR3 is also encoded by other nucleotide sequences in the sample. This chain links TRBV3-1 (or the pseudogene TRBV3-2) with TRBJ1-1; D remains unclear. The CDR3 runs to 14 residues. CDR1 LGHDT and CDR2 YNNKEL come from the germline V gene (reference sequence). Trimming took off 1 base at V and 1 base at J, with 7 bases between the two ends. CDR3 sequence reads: CASSQGSGNTEAFF. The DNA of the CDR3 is TGTGCCAGCAGCCAAGGTTCCGGGAACACTGAAGCTTTCTTT.

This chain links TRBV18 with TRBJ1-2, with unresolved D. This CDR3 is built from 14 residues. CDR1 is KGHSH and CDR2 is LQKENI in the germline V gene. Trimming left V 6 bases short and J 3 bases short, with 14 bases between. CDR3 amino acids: CASSSMGADYGYTF. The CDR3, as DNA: TGTGCCAGCTCTTCTATGGGAGCCGACTATGGCTACACCTTC.

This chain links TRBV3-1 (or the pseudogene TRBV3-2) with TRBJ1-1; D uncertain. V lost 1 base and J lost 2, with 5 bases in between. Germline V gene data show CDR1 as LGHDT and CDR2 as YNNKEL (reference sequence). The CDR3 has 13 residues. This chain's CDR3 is CASSQGSNTEAFF. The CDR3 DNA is TGTGCCAGCAGCCAAGGGAGTAACACTGAAGCTTTCTTT.

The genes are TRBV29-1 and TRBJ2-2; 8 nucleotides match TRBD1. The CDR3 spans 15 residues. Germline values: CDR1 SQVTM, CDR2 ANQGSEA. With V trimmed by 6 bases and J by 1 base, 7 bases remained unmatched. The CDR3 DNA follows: TGCAGCGTACGCACCGGGACAGGGAACACCGGGGAGCTGTTTTTT. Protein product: CSVRTGTGNTGELFF.

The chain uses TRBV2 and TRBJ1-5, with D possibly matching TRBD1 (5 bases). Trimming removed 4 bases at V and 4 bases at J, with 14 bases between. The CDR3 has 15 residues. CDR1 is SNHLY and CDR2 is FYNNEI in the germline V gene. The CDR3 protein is CASSASGPPNQPQHF. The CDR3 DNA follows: TGTGCCAGCAGTGCGTCAGGGCCACCTAATCAGCCCCAGCATTTT.

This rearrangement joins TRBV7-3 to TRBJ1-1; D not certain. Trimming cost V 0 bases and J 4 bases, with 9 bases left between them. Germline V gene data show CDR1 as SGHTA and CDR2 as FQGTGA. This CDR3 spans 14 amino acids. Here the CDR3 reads CASSLTGASTEAFF. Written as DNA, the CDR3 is TGTGCCAGCAGCTTAACGGGTGCTAGCACTGAAGCTTTCTTT.

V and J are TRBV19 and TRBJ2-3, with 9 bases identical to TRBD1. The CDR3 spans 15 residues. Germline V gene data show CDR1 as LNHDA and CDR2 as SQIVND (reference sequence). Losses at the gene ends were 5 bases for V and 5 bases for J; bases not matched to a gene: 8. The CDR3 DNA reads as TGTGCCAGTAGTCTCCTGACAGGGGGGAAAGATACGCAGTATTTT. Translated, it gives CASSLLTGGKDTQYF. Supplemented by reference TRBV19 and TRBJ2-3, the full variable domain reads DGGITQSPKYLFRKEGQNVTLSCEQNLNHDAMYWYRQDPGQGLRLIYYSQIVNDFQKGDIAEGYSVSREKKESFPLTVTSAQKNPTAFYLCASSLLTGGKDTQYFGPGTRLTVL.

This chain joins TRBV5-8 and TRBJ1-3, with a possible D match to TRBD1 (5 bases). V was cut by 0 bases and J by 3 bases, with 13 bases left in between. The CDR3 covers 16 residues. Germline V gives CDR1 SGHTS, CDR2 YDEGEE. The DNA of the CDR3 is TGTGCCAGCAGCTTGGCGAGACAGCTGAGTGGAAACACCATATATTTT. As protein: CASSLARQLSGNTIYF.

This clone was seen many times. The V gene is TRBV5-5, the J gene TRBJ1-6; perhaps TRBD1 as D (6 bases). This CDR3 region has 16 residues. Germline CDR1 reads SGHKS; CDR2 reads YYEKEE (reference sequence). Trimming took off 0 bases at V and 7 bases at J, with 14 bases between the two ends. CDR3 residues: CASSLGGGSWNSPLHF. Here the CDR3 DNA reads TGTGCCAGCAGCTTGGGTGGGGGCTCGTGGAATTCACCCCTCCACTTT.

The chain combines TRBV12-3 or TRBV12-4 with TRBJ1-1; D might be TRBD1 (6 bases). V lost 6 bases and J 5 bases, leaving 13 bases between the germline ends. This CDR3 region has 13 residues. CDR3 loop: CASSPLTGTEAFF. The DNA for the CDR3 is TGTGCCAGCAGCCCCCTGACAGGAACTGAAGCTTTCTTT.

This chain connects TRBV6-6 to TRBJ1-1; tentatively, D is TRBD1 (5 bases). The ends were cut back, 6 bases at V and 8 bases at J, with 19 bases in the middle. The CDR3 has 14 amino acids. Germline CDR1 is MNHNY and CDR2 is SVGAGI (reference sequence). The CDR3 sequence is CASSSGLQVKEAFF. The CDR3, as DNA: TGTGCCAGCAGCTCGGGACTCCAAGTGAAAGAAGCTTTCTTT.

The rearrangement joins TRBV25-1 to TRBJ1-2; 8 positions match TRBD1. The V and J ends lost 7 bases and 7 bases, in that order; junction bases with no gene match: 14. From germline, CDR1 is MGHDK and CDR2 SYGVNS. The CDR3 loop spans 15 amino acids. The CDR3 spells CASTRGSTGVSGYTF. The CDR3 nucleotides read TGTGCCAGCACCAGAGGCTCGACAGGGGTATCTGGCTACACCTTC.

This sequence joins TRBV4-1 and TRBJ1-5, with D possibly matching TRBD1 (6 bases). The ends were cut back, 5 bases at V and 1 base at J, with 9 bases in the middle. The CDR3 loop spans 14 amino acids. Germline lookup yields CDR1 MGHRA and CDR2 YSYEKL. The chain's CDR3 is CASSNGQSNQPQHF. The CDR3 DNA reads TGCGCCAGCAGCAATGGACAGAGCAATCAGCCCCAGCATTTT.

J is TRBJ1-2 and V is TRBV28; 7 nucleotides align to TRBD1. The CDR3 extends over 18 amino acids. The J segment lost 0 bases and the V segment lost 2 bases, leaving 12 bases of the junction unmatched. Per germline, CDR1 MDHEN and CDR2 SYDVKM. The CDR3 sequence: CASSLLGTVEGSNYGYTF. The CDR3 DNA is TGTGCCAGCAGTTTACTTGGGACAGTTGAAGGTTCTAACTATGGCTACACCTTC.

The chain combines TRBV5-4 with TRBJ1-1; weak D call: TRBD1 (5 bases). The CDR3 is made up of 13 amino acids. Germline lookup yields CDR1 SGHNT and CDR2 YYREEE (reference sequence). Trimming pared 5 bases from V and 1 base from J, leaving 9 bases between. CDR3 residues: CASSTTANTEAFF. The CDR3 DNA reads TGTGCCAGCAGTACGACAGCGAACACTGAAGCTTTCTTT.

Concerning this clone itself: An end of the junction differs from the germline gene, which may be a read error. CDR3 loop: CASSLAEATDSSYNEQFF. In nucleotides, the CDR3 is TGTGCTAGCAGCTTAGCGGAGGCCACTGATAGCTCCTACAATGAGCAGTTCTTC. The chain employs TRBV7-7 and TRBJ2-1, with D perhaps TRBD2 (6 bases). The CDR3 is 18 residues long. CDR1 and CDR2 (germline): SSHAT, FNYEAQ (reference sequence).

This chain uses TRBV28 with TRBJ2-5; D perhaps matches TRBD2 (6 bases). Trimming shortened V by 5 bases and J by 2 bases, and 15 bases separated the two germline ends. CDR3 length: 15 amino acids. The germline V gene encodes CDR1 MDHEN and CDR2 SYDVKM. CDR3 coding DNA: TGTGCCAGCAGTCCCGCCGGGACTCAGCAAGAGACCCAGTACTTC. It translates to CASSPAGTQQETQYF.